Listed below are T cell receptor beta chains from one sample, sequenced in a study of blood T cell repertoires in COVID-19. The assay was immunoSEQ multiplex PCR, and TCRdb's table has in-frame clones only and misses some. This table holds 300,000 to 350,000 clones, around 85% found once. Sequences were obtained from PBMCs or T cells enriched from blood (not recorded which). The receptors come from a man in his thirties or forties who had recovered from COVID-19. Both conserved end residues are part of each CDR3. D genes are given only for firm matches. Size values are once, few and many counts, or a class for expanded clones, and some rows have none.

size	V	J	D	CDR3	DNA
-	TRBV2	TRBJ1-2	TRBD1	CASSVWTGATYGYTF	TGTGCCAGCAGTGTATGGACAGGGGCTACCTATGGCTACACCTTC
-	TRBV4-3	TRBJ1-5	TRBD1	CASSQGTGGQPQHF	TGCGCCAGCAGCCAAGGGACAGGGGGACAGCCCCAGCATTTT
-	TRBV5-3	TRBJ1-2	-	CARSPRMRVTF	TGTGCCAGAAGCCCTCGAATGAGGGTCACCTTC
-	TRBV7-6	TRBJ2-1	-	CASSLLANEQFF	TGTGCCAGCAGCTTATTAGCCAATGAGCAGTTCTTC
-	TRBV5-4	TRBJ2-4	-	CASSPGRDAKNIQYF	TGTGCCAGCAGCCCCGGGCGGGATGCCAAAAACATTCAGTACTTC
-	TRBV7-9	TRBJ2-3	TRBD2	CASSSGLAGDTQYF	TGTGCCAGCAGCTCGGGACTAGCGGGGGATACGCAGTATTTT
-	TRBV7-6	TRBJ2-2	-	CASSLDYTGELFF	TGTGCCAGCAGCTTAGACTACACCGGGGAGCTGTTTTTT
-	TRBV7-9	TRBJ1-6	-	CASSLQGNNSPLHF	TGTGCCAGCAGCCTCCAGGGGAATAATTCACCCCTCCACTTT
-	TRBV4-2	TRBJ2-1	TRBD2	CASSYNSGGPSNEQFF	TGTGCCAGCAGCTACAATAGCGGGGGGCCGAGTAATGAGCAGTTCTTC
-	TRBV4-1	TRBJ1-4	TRBD1	CASSPNPGQAKRNEKLFF	TGCGCCAGCAGCCCCAATCCGGGACAGGCAAAAAGGAATGAAAAACTGTTTTTT
-	TRBV6-5	TRBJ2-3	TRBD2	CASSLNSGGTDTQYF	TGTGCCAGCAGTCTCAATAGCGGGGGAACAGATACGCAGTATTTT
once	TRBV23-1	TRBJ2-7	-	CASSPDMGEQYF	TGCGCCAGCAGTCCAGACATGGGCGAGCAGTACTTC
-	TRBV5-5	TRBJ1-6	-	CASSLEGVSYNSPLHF	TGTGCCAGCAGCTTGGAAGGGGTATCCTATAATTCACCCCTCCACTTT
few	TRBV5-4	TRBJ2-7	TRBD1	CASSLGQESRREQYF	TGTGCCAGCAGCCTAGGACAGGAAAGCCGCCGCGAGCAGTACTTC
-	TRBV3-1/TRBV3-2	TRBJ1-2	TRBD1	CASSYRQGNNYGYTF	TGTGCCAGCAGCTACCGACAGGGGAATAACTATGGCTACACCTTC
-	TRBV7-9	TRBJ2-2	-	CASSLIRELFF	TGTGCCAGCAGCTTAATCAGGGAGCTGTTTTTT
-	TRBV7-6	TRBJ2-2	TRBD1	CASSLRTGPNTGELFF	TGTGCCAGCAGCCTCAGGACAGGGCCGAACACCGGGGAGCTGTTTTTT
-	TRBV5-4	TRBJ1-4	TRBD1	CASRTQGAVDEKLFF	TGTGCCAGCCGAACTCAGGGGGCGGTCGATGAAAAACTGTTTTTT
-	TRBV10-1	TRBJ1-4	TRBD1	CASSESRQGPNEKLFF	TGCGCCAGCAGTGAGTCCCGACAGGGCCCTAATGAAAAACTGTTTTTT
-	TRBV11-2	TRBJ2-3	-	CASSVGGDTQYF	TGTGCCAGCAGCGTGGGGGGAGATACGCAGTATTTT
-	TRBV7-2	TRBJ1-1	TRBD1	CASSPQGVNTEAFF	TGTGCCAGCAGTCCACAGGGGGTGAACACTGAAGCTTTCTTT
-	TRBV5-1	TRBJ1-6	TRBD1	CASSPGQDNSPLHF	TGCGCCAGCAGCCCCGGACAGGACAATTCACCCCTCCACTTT
-	TRBV9	TRBJ2-3	TRBD2	CASSASGGSTDTQYF	TGTGCCAGCAGCGCTAGCGGGGGAAGCACAGATACGCAGTATTTT
-	TRBV2	TRBJ1-2	-	CASSILTASDGYTF	TGTGCCAGCAGTATCCTGACAGCTTCCGATGGCTACACCTTC
-	TRBV6-5	TRBJ1-6	-	CASSYSSTGNSPLHF	TGTGCCAGCAGTTACTCCTCTACAGGAAATTCACCCCTCCACTTT
-	TRBV20-1	TRBJ1-2	TRBD1	CSARTGNGYTF	TGCAGTGCAAGGACAGGGAATGGCTACACCTTC
-	TRBV5-1	TRBJ2-5	-	CASSLGQPQETQYF	TGCGCCAGCAGCTTGGGACAGCCTCAAGAGACCCAGTACTTC
-	TRBV12-5	TRBJ1-2	TRBD1	CASGGRDRLRGYTF	TGTGCTAGTGGCGGCCGGGACAGGCTTAGAGGCTACACCTTC
-	TRBV6-2/TRBV6-3	TRBJ2-3	TRBD2	CASSFRTSQNTQYF	TGTGCCAGCAGTTTTAGGACTAGCCAAAATACGCAGTATTTT
-	TRBV2	TRBJ1-4	TRBD1	CASTRDRTTNEKLFF	TGTGCCAGCACTCGGGACAGAACAACTAATGAAAAACTGTTTTTT
once	TRBV5-1	TRBJ1-1	-	CASKVGGTEAFF	TGCGCCAGCAAGGTTGGGGGGACTGAAGCTTTCTTT
-	TRBV2	TRBJ2-7	TRBD1	CASRFSDRVREQYF	TGTGCCAGCAGATTTTCGGACAGGGTTCGCGAGCAGTACTTC
-	TRBV10-3	TRBJ2-3	TRBD2	CAISESVLAGGNTQYF	TGTGCCATCAGTGAGTCAGTACTAGCGGGGGGAAATACGCAGTATTTT
-	TRBV7-2	TRBJ2-7	-	CASSSRLGYEQYF	TGTGCCAGCAGCTCCAGGTTAGGCTACGAGCAGTACTTC
-	TRBV15	TRBJ1-2	TRBD1	CATSMGQNYGYTF	TGTGCCACCAGCATGGGACAGAACTATGGCTACACCTTC
-	TRBV27	TRBJ2-1	-	CASSPSQGPVLNEQFF	TGTGCCAGCAGTCCATCCCAGGGCCCCGTGCTCAATGAGCAGTTCTTC
-	TRBV28	TRBJ1-5	TRBD1	CASSLGRGIRGGQPQHF	TGTGCCAGCAGTTTGGGCAGGGGGATCCGTGGGGGTCAGCCCCAGCATTTT
-	TRBV3-1/TRBV3-2	TRBJ1-6	-	CASSQDSSYNSPLHF	TGTGCCAGCAGCCAGGACAGCTCCTATAATTCACCCCTCCACTTT
-	TRBV19	TRBJ1-3	TRBD1	CASSLYPRGSGNTIYF	TGTGCCAGTAGTCTCTACCCCAGGGGGTCTGGAAACACCATATATTTT
once	TRBV7-2	TRBJ1-6	-	CASSLVEGSGSPLHF	TGTGCCAGCAGCTTGGTGGAGGGGTCTGGATCACCCCTCCACTTT
-	TRBV6-5	TRBJ1-2	TRBD1	CASSYSPTGGNYGYTF	TGTGCCAGCAGTTACTCCCCGACAGGGGGTAACTATGGCTACACCTTC
-	TRBV6-5	TRBJ2-5	TRBD2	CASSGGGPKGTQYF	TGTGCCAGCAGCGGGGGAGGGCCCAAGGGGACCCAGTACTTC
-	TRBV18	TRBJ2-7	-	CASSPRAGTYEQYF	TGTGCCAGCTCACCTCGGGCGGGAACCTACGAGCAGTACTTC
-	TRBV5-1	TRBJ2-1	-	CASSFENEQFF	TGCGCCAGCAGCTTCGAGAATGAGCAGTTCTTC
-	TRBV7-9	TRBJ2-3	TRBD1	CASSWNIRDRAGDTQYF	TGTGCCAGCAGCTGGAATATCCGGGACAGGGCAGGAGATACGCAGTATTTT
-	TRBV7-2	TRBJ2-5	TRBD2	CASSLAGGLGGQETQYF	TGTGCCAGCAGCTTAGCTGGGGGACTAGGGGGCCAAGAGACCCAGTACTTC
-	TRBV29-1	TRBJ1-1	-	CSVRPLGRATEAFF	TGCAGCGTTCGGCCCCTAGGGAGAGCCACTGAAGCTTTCTTT
-	TRBV19	TRBJ1-6	TRBD1	CASSAQGAYSPLHF	TGTGCCAGTAGTGCTCAGGGGGCGTATTCACCCCTCCACTTT
-	TRBV25-1	TRBJ2-5	-	CASSVAGDMETQYF	TGTGCCAGCAGTGTCGCAGGGGATATGGAGACCCAGTACTTC
-	TRBV5-1	TRBJ2-5	TRBD2	CASSPPGLGLVGTQYF	TGCGCCAGCAGCCCTCCGGGACTAGGTTTAGTAGGGACCCAGTACTTC